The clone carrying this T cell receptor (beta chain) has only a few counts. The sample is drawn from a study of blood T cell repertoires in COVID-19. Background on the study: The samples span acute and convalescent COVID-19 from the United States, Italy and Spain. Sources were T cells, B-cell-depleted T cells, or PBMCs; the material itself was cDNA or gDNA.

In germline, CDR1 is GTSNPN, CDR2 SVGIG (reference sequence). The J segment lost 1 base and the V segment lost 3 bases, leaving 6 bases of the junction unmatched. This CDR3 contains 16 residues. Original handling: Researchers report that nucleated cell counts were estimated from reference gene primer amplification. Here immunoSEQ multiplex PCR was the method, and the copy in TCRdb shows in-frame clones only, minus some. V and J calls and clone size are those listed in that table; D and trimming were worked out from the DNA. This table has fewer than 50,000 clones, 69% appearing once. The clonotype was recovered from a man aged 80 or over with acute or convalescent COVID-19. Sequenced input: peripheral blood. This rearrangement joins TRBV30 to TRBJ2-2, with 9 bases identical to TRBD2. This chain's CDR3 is CAWRYSGRRNTGELFF. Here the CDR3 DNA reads TGTGCCTGGAGGTATAGCGGGAGACGGAACACCGGGGAGCTGTTTTTT.